A single sample gave rise to the 26 T cell receptor beta chains below, sequenced in a study of CD8 T cells in ankylosing spondylitis. TCRdb fed the 5' RACE reads into MiXCR, producing one record per CDR3 protein. The sample includes some 37,000 distinct CDR3 sequences, around 15% of them seen just once. The specimen was synovial fluid, either unsorted or a sorted T cell fraction (not recorded which). Receptors were obtained from a male donor with ankylosing spondylitis.

This clonotype was picked up many times. The gene calls are TRBV4-3 and TRBJ1-4; TRBD1 is a possible D gene (5 bases). V lost 0 bases and J lost 7, with 15 bases in between. There are 16 residues in the CDR3. Germline V gene data show CDR1 as LGHNA and CDR2 as YSLEER. CDR3 residues: CASSQDLLQGGEKLFF. The CDR3 DNA reads TGCGCCAGCAGCCAAGATCTACTTCAGGGCGGTGAAAAACTGTTTTTT.

CDR3 DNA sequence: TGTGCCAGCAGCGCCTTCCGTTCGGACACTGAAGCTTTCTTT. Protein: CASSAFRSDTEAFF. This chain uses TRBV5-6 with TRBJ1-1, with no clear D. Germline CDR1 reads SGHDT; CDR2 reads YYEEEE. The CDR3 loop spans 14 amino acids. Deletions cut 4 bases from V and 3 bases from J, with 13 bases between. The whole variable domain, remainder taken from reference TRBV5-6 and TRBJ1-1, is DAGVTQSPTHLIKTRGQQVTLRCSPKSGHDTVSWYQQALGQGPQFIFQYYEEEERQRGNFPDRFSGHQFPNYSSELNVNALLLGDSALYLCASSAFRSDTEAFFGQGTRLTVV.

This clonotype came up many times. This chain joins TRBV7-2 and TRBJ2-1; 9 bases fit TRBD2. Trimming removed 5 bases from V and 6 bases from J; junction bases left unmatched: 8. The CDR3 totals 15 residues. Germline V CDR1 and CDR2: SGHTA, FQGNSA. This CDR3 reads CASSGWTSARNEQFF. CDR3 DNA sequence: TGTGCCAGCAGCGGTTGGACTAGCGCCCGCAATGAGCAGTTCTTC. The full variable domain, in which reference TRBV7-2 and TRBJ2-1 provide the parts outside the CDR3, is GAGVSQSPSNKVTEKGKDVELRCDPISGHTALYWYRQSLGQGLEFLIYFQGNSAPDKSGLPSDRFSAERTGGSVSTLTIQRTQQEDSAVYLCASSGWTSARNEQFFGPGTRLTVL.

This clonotype was recorded a few times. The CDR3 bases are TGCAGTGCTAGAGACACCGGGCTCCCGAACACTGAAGCTTTCTTT. This translates into CSARDTGLPNTEAFF. The gene calls are TRBV20-1 and TRBJ1-1; D gene unclear. V gave up 0 bases and J gave up 1 base, with 12 bases separating them. In germline, CDR1 is DFQATT, CDR2 SNEGSKA (reference sequence). The CDR3 totals 15 residues.

This clonotype showed up just a few times. This chain connects TRBV4-3 to TRBJ2-2, with D perhaps TRBD2 (5 bases). Trimming took 2 bases from V and 8 from J, leaving 24 bases between them. This CDR3 has 18 amino acids. Germline assignment: CDR1 LGHNA and CDR2 YSLEER. The CDR3 bases are TGCGCCAGCAGCCAAAGCCGTCGCGGGTACAAGAGGGTGGGGGAGCTGTTTTTT. Translation: CASSQSRRGYKRVGELFF.

The table lists this clonotype with a few counts. The chain links TRBV20-1 to TRBJ1-2, with 9 bases identical to TRBD1. The ends lost 7 bases at V and 8 bases at J; junction bases unmatched: 8. Germline CDR1 is DFQATT and CDR2 is SNEGSKA (reference sequence). CDR3 length: 12 amino acids. DNA of the CDR3: TGCAGTGGCGGATGGACAGGGGAAGGCTACACCTTC. Amino acids: CSGGWTGEGYTF.

This clonotype has only a few counts. The chain is built from TRBV28 and TRBJ2-7, with D tentatively TRBD1 (6 bases). The CDR3 covers 13 residues. Trimming pared 6 bases from V and 3 bases from J, leaving 12 bases between. Germline CDR1 MDHEN, CDR2 SYDVKM. The CDR3 region is CASSPPTGYEQYF. CDR3 nucleotide sequence: TGTGCCAGCAGCCCCCCGACAGGCTACGAGCAGTACTTC.

This clonotype has ten or more counts. The V call is TRBV11-3, the J call TRBJ2-1; possibly TRBD1 for D (6 bases). CDR1 SGHNT and CDR2 YENEEA come from the germline V gene. This CDR3 region has 13 residues. Trimming stripped 3 bases from V and 7 bases from J, with 10 bases between. The DNA of the CDR3 is TGTGCCAGCAGCTTCCAGGGGTCTAATGAGCAGTTCTTC. Translating gives CASSFQGSNEQFF.

The sample holds a few counts of this clonotype. The genes are TRBV20-1 and TRBJ1-5, with D unresolved. V was shortened by 3 bases and J by 3 bases, with 18 bases between the two germline ends. CDR3 length: 16 amino acids. Germline loops: CDR1 DFQATT, CDR2 SNEGSKA (reference sequence). In nucleotides, the CDR3 is TGCAGTGCTAGTGGAGGTACCGGAGAGGTCAATCAGCCCCAGCATTTT. It codes for CSASGGTGEVNQPQHF.

This clonotype was seen a few times. The rearrangement joins TRBV6-4 to TRBJ2-3; the D gene is possibly TRBD2 (6 bases). V was pared by 6 bases and J by 0 bases, with 13 bases between. Per germline, CDR1 MRHNA and CDR2 SNTAGT. The CDR3 is made up of 15 amino acids. CDR3 bases: TGTGCCAGCAGCGCCACAGCGGGTAGCACAGATACGCAGTATTTT. Encoded protein: CASSATAGSTDTQYF.

The sample holds a few counts of this clonotype. V is TRBV10-2 and J is TRBJ2-1; the D gene is possibly TRBD2 (6 bases). V lost 8 bases, J lost 2 bases, and 13 bases lay in between. Germline loops: CDR1 WSHSY, CDR2 SAAADI. The CDR3 runs to 14 residues. This CDR3 reads CASRGGATYNEQFF. The CDR3 DNA reads as TGCGCCAGCCGAGGCGGGGCAACCTACAATGAGCAGTTCTTC.

This rearrangement joins TRBV19 to TRBJ2-4; no firm D call. This CDR3 spans 15 amino acids. V was trimmed by 5 bases and J by 0 bases, leaving 11 bases between them. The germline CDR1 and CDR2 sequences are LNHDA and SQIVND (reference sequence). The CDR3: CASSSVHLAKNIQYF. CDR3 coding DNA: TGTGCCAGTAGTTCCGTGCATCTAGCCAAAAACATTCAGTACTTC. The entire variable domain, with the rest obtained from reference TRBV19 and TRBJ2-4, is as follows: DGGITQSPKYLFRKEGQNVTLSCEQNLNHDAMYWYRQDPGQGLRLIYYSQIVNDFQKGDIAEGYSVSREKKESFPLTVTSAQKNPTAFYLCASSSVHLAKNIQYFGAGTRLSVL.

This clonotype was detected a few times. CDR3 loop: CASSFVGEPNNEQFF. CDR3 nucleotides: TGTGCCAGCAGTTTTGTAGGCGAGCCCAACAATGAGCAGTTCTTC. The chain uses TRBV28 and TRBJ2-1; D gene uncertain. This CDR3 spans 15 amino acids. The ends were cut back, 3 bases at V and 5 bases at J, with 14 bases in the middle. Germline CDR1 MDHEN, CDR2 SYDVKM. Together with reference TRBV28 and TRBJ2-1, the CDR3 gives the full variable domain: DVKVTQSSRYLVKRTGEKVFLECVQDMDHENMFWYRQDPGLGLRLIYFSYDVKMKEKGDIPEGYSVSREKKERFSLILESASTNQTSMYLCASSFVGEPNNEQFFGPGTRLTVL.

This clonotype has a count of ten or more. This rearrangement joins TRBV6-2 or TRBV6-3 to TRBJ2-7, with TRBD2 matching 7 bases. CDR1 is MNHEY, CDR2 SVGEGT, per germline. After removal of 2 bases from V and 7 bases from J, the junction contained 5 bases not matched to a gene. The CDR3 has 13 amino acids. The CDR3 here is CASSYVGTTEQYF. DNA of the CDR3: TGTGCCAGCAGTTACGTAGGGACTACAGAGCAGTACTTC.

At least ten counts were recorded for this clonotype. The rearrangement uses TRBV19 and TRBJ2-3; 8 bases are shared with TRBD2. The CDR3 has 13 residues. J gave up 4 bases and V 8 bases, and 5 bases lay outside the gene matches. Germline assignment: CDR1 LNHDA and CDR2 SQIVND (reference sequence). CDR3 coding DNA: TGTGCCAGTGCCGGGACTAGTGCAGATACGCAGTATTTT. Translated: CASAGTSADTQYF.

CDR3 nucleotide sequence: TGTGCCAGCAGTCCGGGACACTACAATGAGCAGTTCTTC. This encodes CASSPGHYNEQFF. This sequence joins TRBV27 and TRBJ2-1; D perhaps matches TRBD1 (6 bases). Germline loops: CDR1 MNHEY, CDR2 SMNVEV (reference sequence). This CDR3 is built from 13 residues. The V and J ends lost 5 bases and 3 bases respectively, with 8 bases between them.

The chain carries TRBV7-8 and TRBJ2-3; 8 bases are a match to TRBD1. J lost 0 bases, V lost 5 bases, and 7 bases had no gene match. This CDR3 spans 16 amino acids. Germline assignment: CDR1 SGHVS and CDR2 FQNEAQ. Here the CDR3 reads CASSARQGTSTDTQYF. The DNA of the CDR3 is TGTGCCAGCAGCGCACGACAGGGGACTAGCACAGATACGCAGTATTTT.

The gene calls are TRBV7-9 and TRBJ1-5; perhaps TRBD1 as D (5 bases). The length of the CDR3 is 14 residues. V lost 5 bases to trimming and J lost 7 bases, with 15 bases between them. The germline gives CDR1 SEHNR, CDR2 FQNEAQ (reference sequence). The CDR3: CASSQVGTGQPQHF. The CDR3 DNA is TGTGCCAGCAGCCAGGTGGGGACGGGGCAGCCCCAGCATTTT. Full variable domain (remainder filled in from reference TRBV7-9 and TRBJ1-5): DTGVSQNPRHKITKRGQNVTFRCDPISEHNRLYWYRQTLGQGPEFLTYFQNEAQLEKSRLLSDRFSAERPKGSFSTLEIQRTEQGDSAMYLCASSQVGTGQPQHFGDGTRLSIL.

Remarks on this clonotype: One junction end does not reproduce the germline sequence, and a read error may be involved. This chain connects TRBV2 to TRBJ2-3; 9 bases agree with TRBD2. CDR3 size: 16 residues. CDR1 SNHLY and CDR2 FYNNEI come from the germline V gene. CDR3 coding DNA: TGCACCAGCAGTGAAGTCGCGGGAGGGCGGGGTCATACGCAGTATTTT. This translates into CTSSEVAGGRGHTQYF.

This clonotype was picked up many times. The chain couples TRBV18 to TRBJ2-5; no clear D gene. From germline, CDR1 is KGHSH and CDR2 LQKENI. Trimming took 5 bases from V and 6 from J, leaving 10 bases between them. The CDR3 loop spans 12 amino acids. The CDR3 coding sequence is TGTGCCAGCTCAAACATTCTTCAGACCCAGTACTTC. Residues: CASSNILQTQYF.

This clonotype was seen ten or more times. Written as DNA, the CDR3 is TGCGCCAGCAGCTTGAGGACAGGGCCGGATGAGCAGTTCTTC. This gives the protein CASSLRTGPDEQFF. V and J are TRBV5-1 and TRBJ2-1, with 8 bases lining up with TRBD1. The CDR3 consists of 14 residues. The trim removed 1 base at V and 8 bases at J, leaving 5 bases unmatched. Looked up from germline, CDR1 is SGHRS and CDR2 is YFSETQ.

This clonotype is a singleton in its sample. The junction and the germline gene differ at one end; a read error may be behind it. This chain links TRBV6-1 with TRBJ2-7, with D perhaps TRBD1 (6 bases). Per the germline V gene, CDR1 is MNHNS and CDR2 is SASEGT. The CDR3 is 15 residues long. The DNA for the CDR3 is TGTGCCACCAGTGAAGAACAGGGTGATAGCTACGAGCAGTACTTC. Its translation is CATSEEQGDSYEQYF.

This clonotype has a handful of counts. J is TRBJ1-5 and V is TRBV7-8; D is possibly TRBD1 (6 bases). The CDR3 spans 16 residues. Trimming took 0 bases from V and 2 from J, leaving 11 bases between them. Looked up from germline, CDR1 is SGHVS and CDR2 is FQNEAQ. CDR3 nucleotides: TGTGCCAGCAGCTTAGCAGGGGGGCTGGGCAATCAGCCCCAGCATTTT. Its protein is CASSLAGGLGNQPQHF.

V and J are TRBV5-1 and TRBJ2-3; 10 nucleotides align to TRBD2. CDR1 and CDR2 from the germline V gene are SGHRS and YFSETQ. After removal of 4 bases from V and 11 bases from J, the junction contained 22 bases not matched to a gene. The CDR3 has 18 amino acids. In DNA form, the CDR3 reads TGCGCCAGCAGCCTGGGACTAGCGCAAACCCTAGCCGCGCGGAGGCAGTATTTT. Translating it yields CASSLGLAQTLAARRQYF.

This clonotype was recorded at least ten times. The chain employs TRBV15 and TRBJ2-7; TRBD2 might be the D (5 bases). Germline V CDR1 and CDR2: LNHNV, YYDKDF (reference sequence). The CDR3 runs to 16 residues. The V end lost 0 bases, the J end lost 1 base, and 13 bases lay between the germline ends. The CDR3 loop reads CATSRDRRTVSYEQYF. In nucleotides, the CDR3 is TGTGCCACCAGCAGAGATCGGAGGACTGTTTCCTACGAGCAGTACTTC. Filled out from reference TRBV15 and TRBJ2-7, the complete variable domain reads DAMVIQNPRYQVTQFGKPVTLSCSQTLNHNVMYWYQQKSSQAPKLLFHYYDKDFNNEADTPDNFQSRRPNTSFCFLDIRSPGLGDTAMYLCATSRDRRTVSYEQYFGPGTRLTVT.

This chain uses TRBV3-1 with TRBJ2-3; no firm D call. V was shortened by 0 bases and J by 0 bases, with 7 bases between the two germline ends. Germline V CDR1 and CDR2: LGHDT, YNNKEL (reference sequence). The CDR3 contains 15 residues. In nucleotides, the CDR3 is TGTGCCAGCAGCCAAGACGGGCGGAGCACAGATACGCAGTATTTT. This encodes CASSQDGRSTDTQYF.